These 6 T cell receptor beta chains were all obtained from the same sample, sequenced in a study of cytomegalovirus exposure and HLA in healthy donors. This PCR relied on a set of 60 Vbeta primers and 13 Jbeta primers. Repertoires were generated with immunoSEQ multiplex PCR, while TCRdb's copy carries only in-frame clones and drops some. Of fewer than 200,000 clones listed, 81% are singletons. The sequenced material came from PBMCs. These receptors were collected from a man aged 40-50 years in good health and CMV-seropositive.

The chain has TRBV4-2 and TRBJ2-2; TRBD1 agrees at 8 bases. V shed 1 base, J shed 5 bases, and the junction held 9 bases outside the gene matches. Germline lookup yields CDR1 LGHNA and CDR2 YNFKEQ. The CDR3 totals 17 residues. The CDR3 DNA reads TGTGCCAGCAGCCAAGTACGGCAGGGGGCCGATACCGGGGAGCTGTTTTTT. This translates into CASSQVRQGADTGELFF.

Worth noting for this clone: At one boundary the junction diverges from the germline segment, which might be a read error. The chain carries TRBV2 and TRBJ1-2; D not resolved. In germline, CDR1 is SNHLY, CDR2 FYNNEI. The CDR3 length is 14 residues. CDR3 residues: CASREGSANYGYTF. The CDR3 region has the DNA TGTGCCAGCAGGGAAGGATCAGCTAACTATGGCTACACCTTC.

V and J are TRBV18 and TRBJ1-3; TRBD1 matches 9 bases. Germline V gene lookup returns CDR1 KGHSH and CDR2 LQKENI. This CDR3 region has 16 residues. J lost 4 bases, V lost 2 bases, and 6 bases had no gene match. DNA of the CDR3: TGTGCCAGCTCACCATCGGACAGGGGAGACGGAAACACCATATATTTT. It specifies CASSPSDRGDGNTIYF.

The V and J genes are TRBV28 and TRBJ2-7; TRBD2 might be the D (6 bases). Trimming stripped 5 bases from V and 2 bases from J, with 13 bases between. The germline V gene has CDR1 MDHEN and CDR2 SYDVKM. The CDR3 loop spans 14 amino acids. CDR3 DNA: TGTGCCAGCAGTCCAGCCCGGGGGACCTACGAGCAGTACTTC. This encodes CASSPARGTYEQYF. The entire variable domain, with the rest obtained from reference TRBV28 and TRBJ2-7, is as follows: DVKVTQSSRYLVKRTGEKVFLECVQDMDHENMFWYRQDPGLGLRLIYFSYDVKMKEKGDIPEGYSVSREKKERFSLILESASTNQTSMYLCASSPARGTYEQYFGPGTRLTVT.

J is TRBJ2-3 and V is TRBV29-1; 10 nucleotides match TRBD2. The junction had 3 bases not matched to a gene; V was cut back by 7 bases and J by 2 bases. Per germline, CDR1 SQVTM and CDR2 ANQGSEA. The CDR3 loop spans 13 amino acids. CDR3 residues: CSEGLAHTDTQYF. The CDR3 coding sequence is TGCAGCGAGGGACTAGCGCACACAGATACGCAGTATTTT.

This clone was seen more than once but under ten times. The DNA for the CDR3 is TGTGCCAGCAGTGCCAACAGGGGGGAAGCTTTCTTT. As protein: CASSANRGEAFF. The chain has TRBV25-1 and TRBJ1-1, with TRBD1 matching over 8 bases. V gave up 4 bases and J gave up 8 bases; unmatched junction bases: 3. This CDR3 spans 12 amino acids. Looked up from germline, CDR1 is MGHDK and CDR2 is SYGVNS.